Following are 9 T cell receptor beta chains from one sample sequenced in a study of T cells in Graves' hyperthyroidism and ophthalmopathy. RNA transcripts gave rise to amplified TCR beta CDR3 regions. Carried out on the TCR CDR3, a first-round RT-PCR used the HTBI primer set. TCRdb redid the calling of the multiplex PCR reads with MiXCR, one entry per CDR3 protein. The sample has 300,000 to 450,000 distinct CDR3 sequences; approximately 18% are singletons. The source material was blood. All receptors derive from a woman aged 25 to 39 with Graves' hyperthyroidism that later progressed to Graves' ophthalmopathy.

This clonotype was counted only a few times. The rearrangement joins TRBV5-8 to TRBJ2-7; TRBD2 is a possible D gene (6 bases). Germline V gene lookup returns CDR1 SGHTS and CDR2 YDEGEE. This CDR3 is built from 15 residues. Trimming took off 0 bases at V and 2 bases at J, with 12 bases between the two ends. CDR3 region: CASSLAEGGPYEQYF. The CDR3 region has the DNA TGTGCCAGCAGCTTGGCCGAAGGAGGGCCCTACGAGCAGTACTTC.

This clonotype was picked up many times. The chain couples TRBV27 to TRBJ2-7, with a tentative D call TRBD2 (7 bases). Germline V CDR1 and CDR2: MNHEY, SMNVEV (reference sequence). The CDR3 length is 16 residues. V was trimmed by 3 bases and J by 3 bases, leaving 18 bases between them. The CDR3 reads CASSLRIAGAYYEQYF. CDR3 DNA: TGTGCCAGCAGTTTGAGAATTGCGGGGGCGTACTACGAGCAGTACTTC.

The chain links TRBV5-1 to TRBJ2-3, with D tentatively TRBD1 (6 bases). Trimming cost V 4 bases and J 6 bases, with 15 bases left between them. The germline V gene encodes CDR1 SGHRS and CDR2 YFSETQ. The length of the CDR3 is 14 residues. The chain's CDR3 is CASSPGTFADTQYF. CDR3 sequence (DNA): TGCGCCAGCAGCCCCGGGACATTCGCGGATACGCAGTATTTT.

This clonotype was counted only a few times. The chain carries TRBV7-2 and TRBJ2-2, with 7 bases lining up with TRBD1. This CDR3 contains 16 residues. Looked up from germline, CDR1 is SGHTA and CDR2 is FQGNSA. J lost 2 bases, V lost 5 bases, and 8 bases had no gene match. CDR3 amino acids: CASSPPDRVNTGELFF. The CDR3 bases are TGTGCCAGCAGCCCCCCCGACAGGGTTAACACCGGGGAGCTGTTTTTT.

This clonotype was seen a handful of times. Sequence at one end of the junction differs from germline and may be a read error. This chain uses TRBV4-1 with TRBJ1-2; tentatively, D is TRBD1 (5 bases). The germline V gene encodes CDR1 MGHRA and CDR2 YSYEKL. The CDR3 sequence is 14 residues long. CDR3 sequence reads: CASSQAGGEYGHTF. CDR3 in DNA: TGCGCCAGCAGCCAAGCCGGAGGGGAGTATGGCCACACCTTC.

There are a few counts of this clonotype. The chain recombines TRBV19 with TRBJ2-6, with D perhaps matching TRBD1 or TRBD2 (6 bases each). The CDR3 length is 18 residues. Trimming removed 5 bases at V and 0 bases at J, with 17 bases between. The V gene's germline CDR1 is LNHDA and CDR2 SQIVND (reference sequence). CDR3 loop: CASSFAGQVFSGANVLTF. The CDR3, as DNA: TGTGCCAGTAGTTTCGCGGGACAAGTTTTCTCTGGGGCCAACGTCCTGACTTTC.

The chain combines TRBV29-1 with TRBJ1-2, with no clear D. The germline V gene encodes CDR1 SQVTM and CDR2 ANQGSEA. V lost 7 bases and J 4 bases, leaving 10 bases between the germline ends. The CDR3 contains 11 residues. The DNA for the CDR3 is TGCAGCGGTGGGTCCAGCTATGGCTACACCTTC. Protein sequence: CSGGSSYGYTF. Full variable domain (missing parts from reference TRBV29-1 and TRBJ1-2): SAVISQKPSRDICQRGTSLTIQCQVDSQVTMMFWYRQQPGQSLTLIATANQGSEATYESGFVIDKFPISRPNLTFSTLTVSNMSPEDSSIYLCSGGSSYGYTFGSGTRLTVV.

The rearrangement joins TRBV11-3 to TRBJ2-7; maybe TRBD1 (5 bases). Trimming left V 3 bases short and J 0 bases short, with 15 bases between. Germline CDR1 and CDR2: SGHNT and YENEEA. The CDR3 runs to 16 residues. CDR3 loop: CASSFPGINYSYEQYF. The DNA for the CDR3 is TGTGCCAGCAGCTTTCCAGGGATCAACTACTCCTACGAGCAGTACTTC.

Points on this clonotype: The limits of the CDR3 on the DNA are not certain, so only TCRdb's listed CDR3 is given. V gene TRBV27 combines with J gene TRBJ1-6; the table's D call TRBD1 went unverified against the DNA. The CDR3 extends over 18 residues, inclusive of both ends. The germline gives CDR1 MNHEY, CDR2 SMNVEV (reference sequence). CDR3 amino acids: CASTKMGPLFAAGSPLRF.